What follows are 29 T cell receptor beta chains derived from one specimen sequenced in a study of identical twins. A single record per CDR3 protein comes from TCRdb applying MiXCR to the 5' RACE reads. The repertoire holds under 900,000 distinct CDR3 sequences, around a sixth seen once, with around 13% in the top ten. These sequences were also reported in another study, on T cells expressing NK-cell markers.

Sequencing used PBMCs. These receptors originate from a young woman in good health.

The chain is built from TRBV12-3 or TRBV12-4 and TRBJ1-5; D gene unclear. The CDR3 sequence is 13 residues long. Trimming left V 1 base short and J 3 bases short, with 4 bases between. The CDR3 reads CASSLENNQPQHF. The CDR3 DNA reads TGTGCCAGCAGTTTAGAGAACAATCAGCCCCAGCATTTT.

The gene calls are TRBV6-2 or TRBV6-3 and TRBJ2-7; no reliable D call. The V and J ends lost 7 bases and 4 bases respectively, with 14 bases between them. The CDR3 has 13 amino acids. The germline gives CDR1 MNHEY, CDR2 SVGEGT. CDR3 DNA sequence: TGTGCCAGCACCGATAGGACGACATACGAGCAGTACTTC. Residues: CASTDRTTYEQYF.

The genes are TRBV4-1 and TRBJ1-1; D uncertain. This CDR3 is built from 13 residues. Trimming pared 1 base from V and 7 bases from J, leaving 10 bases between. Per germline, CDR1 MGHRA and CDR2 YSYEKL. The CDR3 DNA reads TGCGCCAGCAGCCAAGGTTGGACCAATGAAGCTTTCTTT. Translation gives CASSQGWTNEAFF.

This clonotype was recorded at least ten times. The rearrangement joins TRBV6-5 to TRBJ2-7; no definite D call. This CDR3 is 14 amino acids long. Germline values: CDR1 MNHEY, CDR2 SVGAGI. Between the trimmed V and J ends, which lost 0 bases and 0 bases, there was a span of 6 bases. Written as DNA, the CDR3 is TGTGCCAGCAGTTACTCCGCTGGCTCCTACGAGCAGTACTTC. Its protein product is CASSYSAGSYEQYF.

For the CDR3, the DNA is TGTGCCAGCAGCTTAGGGCGGGGGGGCCTCTCCTACGAGCAGTACTTC. Translated: CASSLGRGGLSYEQYF. The chain recombines TRBV7-9 with TRBJ2-7; TRBD2 agrees at 9 bases. CDR3 length: 16 amino acids. Trimming at V came to 1 base and at J to 0 bases, leaving 4 bases not matched to a gene. From germline, CDR1 is SEHNR and CDR2 FQNEAQ (reference sequence).

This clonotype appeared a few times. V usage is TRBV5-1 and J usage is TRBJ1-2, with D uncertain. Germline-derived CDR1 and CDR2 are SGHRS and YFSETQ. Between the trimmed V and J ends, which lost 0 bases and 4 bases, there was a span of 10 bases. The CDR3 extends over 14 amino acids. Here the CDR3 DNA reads TGCGCCAGCAGCTTGGGGGAACTCGTCTATGGCTACACCTTC. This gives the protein CASSLGELVYGYTF. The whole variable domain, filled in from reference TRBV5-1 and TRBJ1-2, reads KAGVTQTPRYLIKTRGQQVTLSCSPISGHRSVSWYQQTPGQGLQFLFEYFSETQRNKGNFPGRFSGRQFSNSRSEMNVSTLELGDSALYLCASSLGELVYGYTFGSGTRLTVV.

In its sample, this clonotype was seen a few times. The CDR3 here is CASSPTGEGYYEQYF. The CDR3 coding sequence is TGTGCCAGCAGTCCTACGGGCGAGGGGTACTACGAGCAGTACTTC. The chain combines TRBV27 with TRBJ2-7; D assignment may be TRBD1 or TRBD2 (5 bases each). V gave up 5 bases and J gave up 3 bases, with 17 bases separating them. The CDR3 runs to 15 residues. CDR1 and CDR2 (germline): MNHEY, SMNVEV (reference sequence).

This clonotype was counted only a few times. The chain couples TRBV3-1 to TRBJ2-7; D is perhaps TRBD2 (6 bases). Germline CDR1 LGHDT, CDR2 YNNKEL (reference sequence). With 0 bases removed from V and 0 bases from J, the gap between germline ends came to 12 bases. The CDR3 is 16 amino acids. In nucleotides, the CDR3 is TGTGCCAGCAGCCAAGATAAGCGGGCGCCCTCCTACGAGCAGTACTTC. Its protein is CASSQDKRAPSYEQYF.

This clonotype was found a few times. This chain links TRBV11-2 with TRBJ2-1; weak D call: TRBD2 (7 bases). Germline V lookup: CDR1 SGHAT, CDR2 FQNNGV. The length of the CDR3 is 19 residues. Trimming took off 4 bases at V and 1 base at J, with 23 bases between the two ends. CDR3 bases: TGTGCCAGCAGCTCCACAGGGAGGGGGGCCTTTAAATCCTACAATGAGCAGTTCTTC. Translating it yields CASSSTGRGAFKSYNEQFF.

In DNA, the CDR3 is TGCGCCAGCAGCCTGGGACAGATTGGCCCTGGCTACACCTTC. As protein: CASSLGQIGPGYTF. The rearrangement links TRBV5-1 to TRBJ1-2; 7 bases map to TRBD1. This CDR3 is 14 amino acids long. J was trimmed by 7 bases and V by 4 bases; bases with no gene match: 10. Germline V CDR1 and CDR2: SGHRS, YFSETQ. The full variable domain, with the rest looked up from reference TRBV5-1 and TRBJ1-2, is KAGVTQTPRYLIKTRGQQVTLSCSPISGHRSVSWYQQTPGQGLQFLFEYFSETQRNKGNFPGRFSGRQFSNSRSEMNVSTLELGDSALYLCASSLGQIGPGYTFGSGTRLTVV.

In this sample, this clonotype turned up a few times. CDR3 residues: CASSLERGAFF. In nucleotides, the CDR3 is TGTGCCAGCAGTTTAGAAAGAGGAGCTTTCTTT. The chain carries TRBV12-3 or TRBV12-4 and TRBJ1-1; D unresolved. Trimming took off 1 base at V and 10 bases at J, with 7 bases between the two ends. This CDR3 comprises 11 residues.

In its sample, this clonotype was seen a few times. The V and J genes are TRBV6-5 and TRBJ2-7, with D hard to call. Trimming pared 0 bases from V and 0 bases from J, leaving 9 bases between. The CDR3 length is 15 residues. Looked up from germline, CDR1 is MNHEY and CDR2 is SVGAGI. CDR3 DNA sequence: TGTGCCAGCAGTTACTCGTACAGAAGCTCCTACGAGCAGTACTTC. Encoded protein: CASSYSYRSSYEQYF.

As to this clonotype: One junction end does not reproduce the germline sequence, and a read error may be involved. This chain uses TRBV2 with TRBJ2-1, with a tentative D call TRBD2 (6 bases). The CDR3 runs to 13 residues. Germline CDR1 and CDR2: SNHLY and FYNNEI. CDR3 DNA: TGTGCCAGCAGGGAAGGACTAATTGATGAGCAGTTCTTC. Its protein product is CASREGLIDEQFF.

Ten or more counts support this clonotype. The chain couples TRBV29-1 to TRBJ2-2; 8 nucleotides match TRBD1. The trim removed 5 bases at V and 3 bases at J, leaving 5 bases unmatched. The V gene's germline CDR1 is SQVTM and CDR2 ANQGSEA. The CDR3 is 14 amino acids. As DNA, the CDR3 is TGCAGCGTTACAGGGGGGCGCGACACCGGGGAGCTGTTTTTT. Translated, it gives CSVTGGRDTGELFF.

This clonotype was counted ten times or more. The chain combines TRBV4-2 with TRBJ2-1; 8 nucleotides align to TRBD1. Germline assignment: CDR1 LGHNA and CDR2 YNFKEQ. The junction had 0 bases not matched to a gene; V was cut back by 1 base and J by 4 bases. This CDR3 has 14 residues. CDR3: CASSQGQGYNEQFF. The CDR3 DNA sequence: TGTGCCAGCAGCCAAGGACAGGGGTACAATGAGCAGTTCTTC.

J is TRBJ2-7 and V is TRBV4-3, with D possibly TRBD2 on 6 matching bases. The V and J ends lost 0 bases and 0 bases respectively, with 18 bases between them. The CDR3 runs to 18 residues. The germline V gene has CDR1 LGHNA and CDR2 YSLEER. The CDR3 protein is CASSQDRLGDSSSYEQYF. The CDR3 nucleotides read TGCGCCAGCAGCCAAGATAGGTTAGGGGACTCAAGCTCCTACGAGCAGTACTTC.

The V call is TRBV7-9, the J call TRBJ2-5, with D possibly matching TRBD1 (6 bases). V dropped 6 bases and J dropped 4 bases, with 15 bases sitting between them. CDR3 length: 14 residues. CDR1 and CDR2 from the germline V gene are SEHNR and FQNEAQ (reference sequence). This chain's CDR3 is CASSYSGQRETQYF. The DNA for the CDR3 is TGTGCCAGCAGTTACTCCGGACAGAGAGAGACCCAGTACTTC.

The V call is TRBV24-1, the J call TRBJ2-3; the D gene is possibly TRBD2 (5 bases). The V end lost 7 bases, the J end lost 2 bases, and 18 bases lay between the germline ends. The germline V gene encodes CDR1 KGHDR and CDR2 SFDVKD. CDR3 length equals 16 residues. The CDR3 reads CATSRTSGEITDTQYF. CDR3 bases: TGTGCCACCAGCCGAACGAGCGGAGAAATCACAGATACGCAGTATTTT.

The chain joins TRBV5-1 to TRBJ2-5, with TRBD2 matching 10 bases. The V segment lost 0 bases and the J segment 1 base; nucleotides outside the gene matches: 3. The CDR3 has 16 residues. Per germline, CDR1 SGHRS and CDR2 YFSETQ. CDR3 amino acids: CASSLELAGLQETQYF. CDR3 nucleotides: TGCGCCAGCAGCTTGGAACTAGCGGGACTCCAAGAGACCCAGTACTTC.

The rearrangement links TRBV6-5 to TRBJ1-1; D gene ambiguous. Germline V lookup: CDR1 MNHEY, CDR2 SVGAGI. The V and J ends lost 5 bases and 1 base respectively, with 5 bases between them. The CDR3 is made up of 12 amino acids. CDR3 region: CASSHGNTEAFF. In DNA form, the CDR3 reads TGTGCCAGCAGTCATGGGAACACTGAAGCTTTCTTT.

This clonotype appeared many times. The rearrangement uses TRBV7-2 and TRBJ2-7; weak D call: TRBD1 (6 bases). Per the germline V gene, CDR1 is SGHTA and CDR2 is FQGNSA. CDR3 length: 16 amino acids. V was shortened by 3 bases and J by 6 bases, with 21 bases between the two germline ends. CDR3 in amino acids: CASSLYPPGQFGEQYF. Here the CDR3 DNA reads TGTGCCAGCAGCTTGTATCCCCCGGGACAATTTGGCGAGCAGTACTTC.

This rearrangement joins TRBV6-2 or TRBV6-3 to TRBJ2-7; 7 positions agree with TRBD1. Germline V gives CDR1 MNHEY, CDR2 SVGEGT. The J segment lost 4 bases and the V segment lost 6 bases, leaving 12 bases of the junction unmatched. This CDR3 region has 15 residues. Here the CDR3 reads CASREQGNLVYEQYF. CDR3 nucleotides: TGTGCCAGCAGGGAACAGGGGAATCTTGTATACGAGCAGTACTTC.

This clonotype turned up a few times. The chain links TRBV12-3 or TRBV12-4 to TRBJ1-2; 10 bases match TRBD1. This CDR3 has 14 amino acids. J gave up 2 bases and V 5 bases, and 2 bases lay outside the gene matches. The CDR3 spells CASSDRGLNYGYTF. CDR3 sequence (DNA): TGTGCCAGCAGTGACAGGGGGCTAAACTATGGCTACACCTTC.

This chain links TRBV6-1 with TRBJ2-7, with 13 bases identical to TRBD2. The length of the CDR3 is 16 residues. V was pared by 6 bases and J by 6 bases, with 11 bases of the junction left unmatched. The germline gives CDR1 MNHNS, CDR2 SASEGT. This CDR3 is CASRKIPGLAGTEQYF. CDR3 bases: TGTGCCAGCAGGAAAATACCGGGACTAGCGGGAACCGAGCAGTACTTC.

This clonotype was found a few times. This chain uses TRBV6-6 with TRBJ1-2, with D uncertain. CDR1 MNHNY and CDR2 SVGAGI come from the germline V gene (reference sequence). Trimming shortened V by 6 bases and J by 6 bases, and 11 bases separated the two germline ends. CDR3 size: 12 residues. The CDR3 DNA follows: TGTGCCAGCAGCCCCCCCGGGCATGGCTACACCTTC. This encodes CASSPPGHGYTF.

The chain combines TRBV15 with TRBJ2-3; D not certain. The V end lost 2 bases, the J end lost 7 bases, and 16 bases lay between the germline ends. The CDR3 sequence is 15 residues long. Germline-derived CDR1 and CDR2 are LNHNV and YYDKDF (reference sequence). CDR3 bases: TGTGCCACCAGCAGAAGTACCGTCAATGAAAATACGCAGTATTTT. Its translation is CATSRSTVNENTQYF.

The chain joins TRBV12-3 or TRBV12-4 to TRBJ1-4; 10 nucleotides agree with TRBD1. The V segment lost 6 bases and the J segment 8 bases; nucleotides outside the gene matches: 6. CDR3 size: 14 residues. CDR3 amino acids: CASSLGTGDEKLFF. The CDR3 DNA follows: TGTGCCAGCAGCCTCGGGACAGGGGACGAAAAACTGTTTTTT.

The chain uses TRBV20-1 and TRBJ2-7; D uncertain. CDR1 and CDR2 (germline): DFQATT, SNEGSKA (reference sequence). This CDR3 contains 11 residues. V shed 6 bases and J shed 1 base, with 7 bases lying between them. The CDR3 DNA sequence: TGCAGTGCGGAGAAGTCCTACGAGCAGTACTTC. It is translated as CSAEKSYEQYF.

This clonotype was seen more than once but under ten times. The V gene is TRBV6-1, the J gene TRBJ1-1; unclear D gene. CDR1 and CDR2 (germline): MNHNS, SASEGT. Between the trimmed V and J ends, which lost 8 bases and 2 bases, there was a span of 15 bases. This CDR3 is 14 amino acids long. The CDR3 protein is CASSQDGRNTEAFF. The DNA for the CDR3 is TGTGCCAGCTCCCAAGACGGACGAAACACTGAAGCTTTCTTT.